The entry below gives a single TCR beta chain sequence along with its context. This sample is part of a study of blood T cell repertoires in COVID-19. Across the whole study: Samples came from the United States, Italy and Spain, spanning acute and convalescent COVID-19.

As processed by the authors: Reference gene primer amplification in the assay estimated nucleated cell counts. Clones were read by immunoSEQ multiplex PCR, and TCRdb kept only the in-frame ones, dropping some. V, J and clone size were drawn from that table, and D and trimming were deduced from the DNA. Of about 220,000 clones in the sample, 75% to 85% were seen once. The germline V gene has CDR1 SGHKS and CDR2 YYEKEE (reference sequence). Trimming stripped 0 bases from V and 2 bases from J, with 6 bases between. The length of the CDR3 is 14 residues. Sequencing input: peripheral blood. V and J are TRBV5-5 and TRBJ1-5; TRBD1 is a possible D gene (5 bases). This clonotype was obtained from a woman aged 70-85 years with COVID-19, enrolled during active disease. The CDR3 spells CASSLGGGNQPQHF. The CDR3 DNA is TGTGCCAGCAGCTTGGGGGGGGGCAATCAGCCCCAGCATTTT. Drawing the rest from reference TRBV5-5 and TRBJ1-5, the complete variable domain is DAGVTQSPTHLIKTRGQQVTLRCSPISGHKSVSWYQQVLGQGPQFIFQYYEKEERGRGNFPDRFSARQFPNYSSELNVNALLLGDSALYLCASSLGGGNQPQHFGDGTRLSIL.